Sequencing of this T cell receptor beta chain was carried out in a study of PD-1 blockade in classical Hodgkin lymphoma. Regarding the study as a whole: Repertoire differences lack defined causes, possibly disease activity or prior therapy. Reports indicated that newly diagnosed patients had lower baseline TCR diversity than healthy donors did.

Germline CDR1 reads MDHEN; CDR2 reads SYDVKM. This CDR3 has 14 amino acids. The V and J ends lost 6 bases and 2 bases, in that order; junction bases with no gene match: 6. Note on this clone: Its antigen is unknown.

The time point: newly diagnosed, previously untreated cHL patient sample. With magnetic negative selection, CD4+ T cells were purified from PBMCs that had been thawed. Comparison came from newly diagnosed, untreated classical Hodgkin lymphoma PBMCs. Profiling relied on immunoSEQ multiplex PCR, and the TCRdb table lists in-frame clones only, not all of them. The sample carries 18,000 or so clones, around 83% recorded once. The rearrangement joins TRBV28 to TRBJ1-1; 7 nucleotides align to TRBD1. The clonotype was recovered from a human donor with classical Hodgkin lymphoma. Sequences were obtained from CD4+ T cells from blood. The CDR3 region has the DNA TGTGCCAGCAGCAATACAGGGGTTAACACTGAAGCTTTCTTT. It codes for CASSNTGVNTEAFF.